The 26 T cell receptor beta chains in this list originate from one sample, sequenced in a study of blood T cell repertoires in COVID-19. Produced via immunoSEQ multiplex PCR; TCRdb's table is partial and in-frame only. The table records 150,000 to 200,000 clones, more than 70% of them present only once. The sequencing input was peripheral blood. These receptors originate from a man in his sixties with acute or convalescent COVID-19.

The chain couples TRBV29-1 to TRBJ1-2, with 10 positions matching TRBD1. Germline lookup yields CDR1 SQVTM and CDR2 ANQGSEA. V lost 6 bases and J lost 8; bases outside the gene matches: 6. This CDR3 is built from 12 residues. CDR3 amino acids: CSVQGQGQGYTF. The CDR3 coding sequence is TGCAGCGTGCAGGGACAGGGGCAAGGCTACACCTTC.

This chain joins TRBV12-3 or TRBV12-4 and TRBJ2-7; D not certain. V was pared by 0 bases and J by 5 bases, with 5 bases between. CDR3 length equals 12 residues. This chain's CDR3 is CASSLARNEQYF. The CDR3 DNA follows: TGTGCCAGCAGTTTAGCGAGGAACGAGCAGTACTTC.

This clone has more than one count but fewer than ten. The chain has TRBV6-4 and TRBJ2-3, with TRBD1 matching over 8 bases. The CDR3 totals 17 residues. Unmatched junction bases numbered 11, after V lost 5 bases and J lost 1 base. CDR1 is MRHNA, CDR2 SNTAGT, per germline. CDR3 protein: CASSPVASGGGTDTQYF. In nucleotides, the CDR3 is TGTGCCAGCAGTCCAGTCGCCTCAGGGGGCGGCACAGATACGCAGTATTTT.

This chain uses TRBV5-1 with TRBJ2-1, with TRBD1 as a possible D gene (6 bases). Per the germline V gene, CDR1 is SGHRS and CDR2 is YFSETQ. V lost 1 base to trimming and J lost 0 bases, with 8 bases between them. The CDR3 covers 15 residues. This CDR3 reads CASSLLGASYNEQFF. CDR3 coding DNA: TGCGCCAGCAGCTTGTTGGGGGCCTCCTACAATGAGCAGTTCTTC.

This clone was observed a handful of times. Within the sample, other DNA sequences also encode this same CDR3. The chain couples TRBV11-2 to TRBJ2-7; D unresolved. The germline gives CDR1 SGHAT, CDR2 FQNNGV. This CDR3 spans 16 amino acids. V gave up 1 base and J gave up 0 bases, with 13 bases separating them. The CDR3 DNA is TGTGCCAGCAGCTTAGGCCCCGCTCGCAGCTCCTACGAGCAGTACTTC. Its translation: CASSLGPARSSYEQYF.

This rearrangement joins TRBV2 to TRBJ2-7; D possibly corresponds to TRBD2 (6 bases). Germline V CDR1 and CDR2: SNHLY, FYNNEI. The CDR3 is 17 amino acids. The V gene lost 8 bases and the J gene lost 2 bases, with 25 bases spanning the gap. The DNA of the CDR3 is TGTGCCAGCCGTTCTCCGACTTCCGGGACGGGAGCCTACGAGCAGTACTTC. Amino acid sequence: CASRSPTSGTGAYEQYF. Full variable domain (missing parts from reference TRBV2 and TRBJ2-7): EPEVTQTPSHQVTQMGQEVILRCVPISNHLYFYWYRQILGQKVEFLVSFYNNEISEKSEIFDDQFSVERPDGSNFTLKIRSTKLEDSAMYFCASRSPTSGTGAYEQYFGPGTRLTVT.

Only one count was recorded for this clone. The chain is built from TRBV15 and TRBJ2-4, with a weak D call TRBD1 (5 bases). Germline V gene data show CDR1 as LNHNV and CDR2 as YYDKDF (reference sequence). This CDR3 spans 17 amino acids. V lost 0 bases and J 2 bases, leaving 14 bases between the germline ends. The CDR3 spells CATSRDTGILPKNIQYF. CDR3 in DNA: TGTGCCACCAGCAGAGATACAGGAATCCTTCCCAAAAACATTCAGTACTTC. The full variable domain, its missing parts supplied by reference TRBV15 and TRBJ2-4, is DAMVIQNPRYQVTQFGKPVTLSCSQTLNHNVMYWYQQKSSQAPKLLFHYYDKDFNNEADTPDNFQSRRPNTSFCFLDIRSPGLGDTAMYLCATSRDTGILPKNIQYFGAGTRLSVL.

The V gene is TRBV5-4, the J gene TRBJ1-2; TRBD1 matches at 9 bases. CDR3 size: 16 residues. Germline V gene lookup returns CDR1 SGHNT and CDR2 YYREEE (reference sequence). Losses at the gene ends were 4 bases for V and 4 bases for J; bases not matched to a gene: 11. The CDR3 DNA reads TGTGCCAGCAGCACGCCCGGGACAGGGCGAGTCTATGGCTACACCTTC. It yields the protein CASSTPGTGRVYGYTF.

The gene calls are TRBV19 and TRBJ1-1; 7 bases agree with TRBD1. CDR1 is LNHDA, CDR2 SQIVND, per germline (reference sequence). The V and J ends lost 6 bases and 3 bases, in that order; junction bases with no gene match: 7. This CDR3 is built from 14 residues. In nucleotides, the CDR3 is TGTGCCAGTAGACCCGACAGGGTCTACACTGAAGCTTTCTTT. Its protein is CASRPDRVYTEAFF.

This chain links TRBV5-6 with TRBJ2-1; 7 bases are a match to TRBD1. The CDR3 extends over 15 amino acids. Germline V lookup: CDR1 SGHDT, CDR2 YYEEEE. V trimming: 1 base; J trimming: 4 bases; junction bases outside the gene matches: 5. The CDR3 protein is CASSLLDRAYNEQFF. In nucleotides, the CDR3 is TGTGCCAGCAGCTTGCTCGACAGGGCATACAATGAGCAGTTCTTC.

The chain joins TRBV24-1 to TRBJ2-1; 8 positions match TRBD1. CDR1 is KGHDR, CDR2 SFDVKD, per germline. The junction had 7 bases not matched to a gene; V was cut back by 1 base and J by 6 bases. The CDR3 is 16 residues long. The CDR3 DNA follows: TGTGCCACCAGTGATTTAGGGACAGGCCTAAGCAATGAGCAGTTCTTC. Amino acid sequence: CATSDLGTGLSNEQFF.

The V gene is TRBV4-3, the J gene TRBJ1-2; no clear D gene. CDR1 LGHNA and CDR2 YSLEER come from the germline V gene. The CDR3 sequence is 13 residues long. The V gene lost 0 bases and the J gene lost 10 bases, with 12 bases spanning the gap. CDR3 sequence (DNA): TGCGCCAGCAGCCAAGAACGGAGCAGATCCTACACCTTC. Translated: CASSQERSRSYTF.

The genes are TRBV5-4 and TRBJ2-4; 10 nucleotides match TRBD2. Per the germline V gene, CDR1 is SGHNT and CDR2 is YYREEE (reference sequence). V was clipped by 0 bases and J by 14 bases; unmatched bases: 14. The CDR3 is 16 amino acids. DNA of the CDR3: TGTGCCAGCAGCTTGGGTCCCGTTGGAGCGGGGGGGCCCAAGTACTTC. Translated, it gives CASSLGPVGAGGPKYF. The whole variable domain, remainder taken from reference TRBV5-4 and TRBJ2-4, is ETGVTQSPTHLIKTRGQQVTLRCSSQSGHNTVSWYQQALGQGPQFIFQYYREEENGRGNFPPRFSGLQFPNYSSELNVNALELDDSALYLCASSLGPVGAGGPKYFGAGTRLSVL.

This clone was counted a single time. The rearrangement joins TRBV19 to TRBJ2-4, with D possibly being TRBD2 (5 bases). The V end was cut by 5 bases, the J end by 8 bases, with 16 bases between. CDR1 and CDR2 from the germline V gene are LNHDA and SQIVND (reference sequence). The CDR3 spans 14 residues. The CDR3 DNA follows: TGTGCCAGTAGTTCTCACCGGGGTGACGACATTCAGTACTTC. It yields the protein CASSSHRGDDIQYF.

V gene TRBV5-4 combines with J gene TRBJ2-5; TRBD2 matches at 9 bases. The V gene's germline CDR1 is SGHNT and CDR2 YYREEE (reference sequence). The V and J ends lost 1 base and 5 bases, in that order; junction bases with no gene match: 12. This CDR3 comprises 17 residues. The CDR3 bases are TGTGCCAGCAGCTTGTCGTGGGTCAGCGGGGGGCCGGAGACCCAGTACTTC. As protein: CASSLSWVSGGPETQYF. The full variable domain, rest sourced from reference TRBV5-4 and TRBJ2-5, is ETGVTQSPTHLIKTRGQQVTLRCSSQSGHNTVSWYQQALGQGPQFIFQYYREEENGRGNFPPRFSGLQFPNYSSELNVNALELDDSALYLCASSLSWVSGGPETQYFGPGTRLLVL.

CDR3 loop: CASSRPGPSGANVLTF. CDR3 in DNA: TGTGCCAGTAGTAGGCCAGGGCCCTCTGGGGCCAACGTCCTGACTTTC. V usage is TRBV19 and J usage is TRBJ2-6; D might be TRBD1 (5 bases). Germline CDR1 and CDR2: LNHDA and SQIVND (reference sequence). CDR3 size: 16 residues. Between the trimmed V and J ends, which lost 4 bases and 0 bases, there was a span of 10 bases.

This clone showed up many times. This chain joins TRBV2 and TRBJ2-7; D possibly corresponds to TRBD2 (5 bases). This CDR3 is built from 12 residues. V lost 8 bases and J 3 bases, leaving 11 bases between the germline ends. Germline loops: CDR1 SNHLY, CDR2 FYNNEI. This CDR3 is CASEASIYEQYF. The DNA of the CDR3 is TGTGCCAGCGAAGCTAGCATCTACGAGCAGTACTTC.

This CDR3 is CASSLVSGGAYEQFF. Here the CDR3 DNA reads TGTGCCAGCAGCTTAGTCAGCGGGGGGGCCTATGAGCAGTTCTTC. The chain employs TRBV7-3 and TRBJ2-1, with 10 bases lining up with TRBD2. The CDR3 extends over 15 amino acids. V trimming: 2 bases; J trimming: 8 bases; junction bases outside the gene matches: 6. The germline V gene encodes CDR1 SGHTA and CDR2 FQGTGA.

The chain couples TRBV19 to TRBJ1-2, with 8 bases aligning to TRBD1. After removal of 7 bases from V and 8 bases from J, the junction contained 6 bases not matched to a gene. Germline-derived CDR1 and CDR2 are LNHDA and SQIVND (reference sequence). This CDR3 spans 12 amino acids. This CDR3 reads CASTSTGVGYTF. DNA for the CDR3: TGTGCCAGTACCTCGACAGGGGTCGGCTACACCTTC.

In nucleotides, the CDR3 is TGTGCCAGCAGCTCAAGTAGGACAGGGCTTGGCTACACCTTC. Its protein is CASSSSRTGLGYTF. The chain employs TRBV3-1 (or the pseudogene TRBV3-2) and TRBJ1-2; 8 bases agree with TRBD1. Germline CDR1 reads LGHDT; CDR2 reads YNNKEL (reference sequence). The junction had 9 bases not matched to a gene; V was cut back by 5 bases and J by 7 bases. The CDR3 has 14 residues.

This clone appeared once. The J gene is TRBJ2-3, the V gene TRBV18; possibly TRBD2 for D (6 bases). Trimming cost V 5 bases and J 2 bases, with 14 bases left between them. CDR3 length equals 15 residues. Germline CDR1 and CDR2: KGHSH and LQKENI. The CDR3 loop is CASSEGRGNTDTQYF. In DNA form, the CDR3 reads TGTGCCAGCTCAGAGGGGCGGGGAAACACAGATACGCAGTATTTT.

The rearrangement uses TRBV30 and TRBJ1-2; 7 bases map to TRBD1. V was pared by 3 bases and J by 2 bases, with 6 bases of the junction left unmatched. CDR1 GTSNPN and CDR2 SVGIG come from the germline V gene (reference sequence). CDR3 length equals 14 residues. CDR3 DNA sequence: TGTGCCTGGAGGGACAGGCCATCGAACTATGGCTACACCTTC. Translating gives CAWRDRPSNYGYTF.

This clone was observed a few times. The chain uses TRBV5-1 and TRBJ2-7, with 8 positions matching TRBD1. The junction had 10 bases not matched to a gene; V was cut back by 6 bases and J by 5 bases. Germline V gene lookup returns CDR1 SGHRS and CDR2 YFSETQ. This CDR3 is 14 amino acids long. CDR3 DNA: TGCGCCAGCAACTCTGGGACAGGAAAAAACGAGCAGTACTTC. Its protein is CASNSGTGKNEQYF.

The genes are TRBV4-1 and TRBJ1-2, with D possibly being TRBD1 (6 bases). This CDR3 region has 14 residues. Germline CDR1 MGHRA, CDR2 YSYEKL. V dropped 4 bases and J dropped 4 bases, with 13 bases sitting between them. CDR3 sequence: CASSRPGQSYGYTF. DNA of the CDR3: TGCGCCAGCAGCCGACCAGGACAGTCCTATGGCTACACCTTC.

This chain connects TRBV18 to TRBJ2-7, with 11 bases aligning to TRBD1. The CDR3 consists of 15 residues. Trimming at V came to 6 bases and at J to 6 bases, leaving 10 bases not matched to a gene. CDR1 KGHSH and CDR2 LQKENI come from the germline V gene. CDR3 protein: CASSSPDRGRFEQYF. The CDR3, as DNA: TGTGCCAGCTCTTCACCGGACAGGGGGCGCTTCGAGCAGTACTTC. The variable domain in full, with the rest retrieved from reference TRBV18 and TRBJ2-7, is NAGVMQNPRHLVRRRGQEARLRCSPMKGHSHVYWYRQLPEEGLKFMVYLQKENIIDESGMPKERFSAEFPKEGPSILRIQQVVRGDSAAYFCASSSPDRGRFEQYFGPGTRLTVT.

This rearrangement joins TRBV21-1 to TRBJ1-1. TRBV21-1 has pseudogene status. The CDR3 is made up of 13 amino acids. The CDR3 protein is CASSCRERTEAFF. The CDR3 DNA reads TGTGCCAGCAGCTGCCGAGAGAGGACTGAAGCTTTCTTT.